The clone carrying this T cell receptor beta chain was detected many times. Antigen: not known. This sample was included in a study of identical twins. Study results and caveats: Where out-of-frame alpha sequences were twin-shared, they showed excess low generation probability. Modelling approaches yielded underestimates of out-of-frame TCR alpha sharing between monozygotic twins.

TCRdb used MiXCR to reprocess the 5' RACE reads, holding one entry per CDR3 protein. This table holds about 920,000 distinct CDR3 sequences, around an eighth found once. The CDR3 has 15 residues. V lost 4 bases and J 0 bases, leaving 11 bases between the germline ends. In germline, CDR1 is SGHRS, CDR2 YFSETQ. This sample was shared with a second study, whose subject was yellow fever vaccine responses in identical twins.

The sample consisted of PBMCs. The V call is TRBV5-1, the J call TRBJ2-1; a weak D match, TRBD2 (5 bases). This TCR derives from a woman aged 18-35 years in good health. The DNA of the CDR3 is TGCGCCAGCAGCGGCGGGCGAAGCTCCTACAATGAGCAGTTCTTC. Its translation is CASSGGRSSYNEQFF. The full variable domain, in which reference TRBV5-1 and TRBJ2-1 provide the parts outside the CDR3, is KAGVTQTPRYLIKTRGQQVTLSCSPISGHRSVSWYQQTPGQGLQFLFEYFSETQRNKGNFPGRFSGRQFSNSRSEMNVSTLELGDSALYLCASSGGRSSYNEQFFGPGTRLTVL.